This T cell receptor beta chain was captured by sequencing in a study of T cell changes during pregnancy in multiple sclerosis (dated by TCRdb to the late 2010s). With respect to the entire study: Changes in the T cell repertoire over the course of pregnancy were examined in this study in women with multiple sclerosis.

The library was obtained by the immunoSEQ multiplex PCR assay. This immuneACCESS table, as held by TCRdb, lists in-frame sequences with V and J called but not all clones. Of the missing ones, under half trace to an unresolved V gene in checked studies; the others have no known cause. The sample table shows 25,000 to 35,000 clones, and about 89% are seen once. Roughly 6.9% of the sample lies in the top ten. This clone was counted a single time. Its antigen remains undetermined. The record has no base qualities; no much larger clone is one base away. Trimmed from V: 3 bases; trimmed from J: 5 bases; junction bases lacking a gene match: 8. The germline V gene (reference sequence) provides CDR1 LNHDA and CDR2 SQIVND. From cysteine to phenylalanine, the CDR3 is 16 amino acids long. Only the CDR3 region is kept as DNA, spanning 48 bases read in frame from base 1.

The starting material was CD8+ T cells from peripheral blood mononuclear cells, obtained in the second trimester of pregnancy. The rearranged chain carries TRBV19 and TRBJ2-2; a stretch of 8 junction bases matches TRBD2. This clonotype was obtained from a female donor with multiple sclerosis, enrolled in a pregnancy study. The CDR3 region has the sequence CASSIISASGTGELFF. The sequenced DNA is TGTGCCAGTAGTATTATTTCGGCTAGCGGGACCGGGGAGCTGTTTTTT.